This T cell receptor beta chain emerged from a study of cytomegalovirus exposure and HLA in healthy donors. Amplification used 60 Vbeta primers and 13 Jbeta primers. Generated by immunoSEQ multiplex PCR, the TCRdb table keeps only in-frame clones and is missing some. The table has 150,000 or so clones, approximately 78% seen once. The donors were healthy bone marrow donors. Germline CDR1 is SGHDN and CDR2 is FVKESK. This CDR3 region has 14 residues. Trimming stripped 4 bases from V and 3 bases from J, with 12 bases between. The sample consisted of PBMCs. The receptor's source is a human donor in good health. This rearrangement joins TRBV14 to TRBJ1-1; a possible D gene is TRBD1 (5 bases). CDR3 sequence (DNA): TGTGCCAGCAGCCGGGTGGGGCAAGACACTGAAGCTTTCTTT. It specifies CASSRVGQDTEAFF. Full variable domain (missing parts from reference TRBV14 and TRBJ1-1): EAGVTQFPSHSVIEKGQTVTLRCDPISGHDNLYWYRRVMGKEIKFLLHFVKESKQDESGMPNNRFLAERTGGTYSTLKVQPAELEDSGVYFCASSRVGQDTEAFFGQGTRLTVV.